This section outlines one TCR beta chain sequence together with its context. The target antigen is unknown. Assay used: immunoSEQ multiplex PCR; TCRdb lists only in-frame clones, some missing. The sample yields under 600,000 clones, almost 97% seen once. This CDR3 is built from 16 residues. Trimming stripped 2 bases from V and 3 bases from J, with 15 bases between. Germline V gives CDR1 SGHAT, CDR2 FQNNGV. The data were obtained in a study of shared clonotypes between healthy human individuals. Study-wide findings and caveats: At large depth, rarefaction still showed sorted-subset sequencing to be incomplete. Naive subsets generally had larger estimated richness than memory subsets. Clonotypes which were not shared had lower generation probabilities than clonotypes that all four donors shared.

Sequenced input: naive CD4+ T cells sorted from blood. The subset is: CD45RA+ positively selected. This chain links TRBV11-2 with TRBJ2-3, with a tentative D call TRBD2 (5 bases). This receptor was identified in a woman aged 25-40 years in good health. CDR3 residues: CASSLKRDWRTDTQYF. DNA for the CDR3: TGTGCCAGCAGCTTAAAAAGGGATTGGAGGACAGATACGCAGTATTTT. The full variable domain, completed using reference TRBV11-2 and TRBJ2-3, is EAGVAQSPRYKIIEKRQSVAFWCNPISGHATLYWYQQILGQGPKLLIQFQNNGVVDDSQLPKDRFSAERLKGVDSTLKIQPAKLEDSAVYLCASSLKRDWRTDTQYFGPGTRLTVL.